This T cell receptor (beta chain) originates from a study of blood T cell repertoires in COVID-19. The CDR3 has 16 residues. Per the germline V gene, CDR1 is LNHDA and CDR2 is SQIVND (reference sequence). Trimming pared 5 bases from V and 0 bases from J, leaving 13 bases between. This clone occurred once. The method was immunoSEQ multiplex PCR; TCRdb's version includes in-frame clones alone and lacks a portion of them. The sample includes 300,000 to 400,000 clones, about 90% of them seen just once. The receptor comes from a woman aged 70-85 years with COVID-19, enrolled during active disease. Sequenced material: peripheral blood. The chain joins TRBV19 to TRBJ1-4; no reliable D call. CDR3 DNA sequence: TGTGCCAGTAGTCCAAGATGGCCCACAACTAATGAAAAACTGTTTTTT. Amino acids: CASSPRWPTTNEKLFF.